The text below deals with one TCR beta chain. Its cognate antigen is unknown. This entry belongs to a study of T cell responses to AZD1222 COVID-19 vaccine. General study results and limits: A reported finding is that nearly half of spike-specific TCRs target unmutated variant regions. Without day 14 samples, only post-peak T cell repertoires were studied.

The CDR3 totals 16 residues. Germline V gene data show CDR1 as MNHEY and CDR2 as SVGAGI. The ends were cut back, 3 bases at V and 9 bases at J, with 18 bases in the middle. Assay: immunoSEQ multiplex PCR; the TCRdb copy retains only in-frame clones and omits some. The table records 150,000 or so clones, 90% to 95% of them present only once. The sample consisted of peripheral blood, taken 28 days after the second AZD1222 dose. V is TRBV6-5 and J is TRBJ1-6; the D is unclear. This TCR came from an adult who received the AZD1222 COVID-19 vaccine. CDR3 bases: TGTGCCAGCAGTTATATCCCTCCCGCACCCAGTTCACCCCTCCACTTT. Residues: CASSYIPPAPSSPLHF.